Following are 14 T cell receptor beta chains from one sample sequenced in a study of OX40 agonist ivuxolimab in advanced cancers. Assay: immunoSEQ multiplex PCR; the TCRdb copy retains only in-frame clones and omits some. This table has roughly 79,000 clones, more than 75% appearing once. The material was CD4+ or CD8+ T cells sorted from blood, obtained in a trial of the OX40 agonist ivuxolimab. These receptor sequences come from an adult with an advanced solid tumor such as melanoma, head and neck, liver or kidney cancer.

CDR3 DNA sequence: TGTGCCAGCAACTTGGCAGGGAGAAGAAATGAGCAGTTCTTC. Protein sequence: CASNLAGRRNEQFF. This sequence joins TRBV28 and TRBJ2-1; D tentatively fits TRBD1 or TRBD2 (5 bases each). CDR1 MDHEN and CDR2 SYDVKM come from the germline V gene. This CDR3 spans 14 amino acids. V was clipped by 7 bases and J by 7 bases, with 17 bases between them.

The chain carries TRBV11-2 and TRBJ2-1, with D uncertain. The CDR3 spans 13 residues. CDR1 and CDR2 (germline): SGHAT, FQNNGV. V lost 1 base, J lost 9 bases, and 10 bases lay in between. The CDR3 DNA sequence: TGTGCCAGCAGCTTAGCCGCGGAAGGTGAGCAGTTCTTC. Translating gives CASSLAAEGEQFF.

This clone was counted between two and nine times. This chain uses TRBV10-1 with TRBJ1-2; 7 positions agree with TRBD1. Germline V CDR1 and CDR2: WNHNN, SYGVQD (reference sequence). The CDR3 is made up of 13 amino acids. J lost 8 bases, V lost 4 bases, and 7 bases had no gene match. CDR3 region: CASSATGLKGYTF. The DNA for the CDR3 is TGCGCCAGCAGTGCGACAGGGTTAAAAGGCTACACCTTC.

For the CDR3, the DNA is TGCGCCAGCAGCTGGGAAACAGGGACAGGGGGCCACGAGCAGTACTTC. This sequence encodes CASSWETGTGGHEQYF. The chain employs TRBV5-1 and TRBJ2-7, with TRBD1 identical over 12 bases. The CDR3 has 16 residues. Trimming at V came to 3 bases and at J to 5 bases, leaving 9 bases not matched to a gene. CDR1 and CDR2 (germline): SGHRS, YFSETQ.

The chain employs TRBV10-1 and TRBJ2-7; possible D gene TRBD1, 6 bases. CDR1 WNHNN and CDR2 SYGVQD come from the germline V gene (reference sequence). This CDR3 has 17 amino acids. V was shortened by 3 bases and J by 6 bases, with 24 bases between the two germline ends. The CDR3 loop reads CASSDEDKLTGGSEQYF. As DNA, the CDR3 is TGCGCCAGCAGTGATGAAGACAAACTGACAGGTGGTAGCGAGCAGTACTTC.

This CDR3 is CASSITTWDSSYNEQFF. CDR3 in DNA: TGTGCCAGTAGTATTACCACGTGGGACAGCTCCTACAATGAGCAGTTCTTC. The chain couples TRBV19 to TRBJ2-1, with 7 bases aligning to TRBD1. This CDR3 is 17 amino acids long. Germline V CDR1 and CDR2: LNHDA, SQIVND (reference sequence). V shed 3 bases, J shed 0 bases, and the junction held 8 bases outside the gene matches.

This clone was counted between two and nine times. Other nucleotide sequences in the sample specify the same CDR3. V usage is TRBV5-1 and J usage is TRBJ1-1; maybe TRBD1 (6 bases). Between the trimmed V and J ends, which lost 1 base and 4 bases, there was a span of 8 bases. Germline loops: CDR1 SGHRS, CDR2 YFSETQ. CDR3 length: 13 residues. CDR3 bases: TGCGCCAGCAGCTTGAGGGGGGGCACTGAAGCTTTCTTT. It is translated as CASSLRGGTEAFF.

This chain's CDR3 is CASSPRDRNYGYTF. In DNA, the CDR3 is TGCGCCAGCAGCCCTAGGGACAGGAACTATGGCTACACCTTC. This sequence joins TRBV5-1 and TRBJ1-2; TRBD1 matches 8 bases. The trim removed 4 bases at V and 2 bases at J, leaving 4 bases unmatched. The CDR3 runs 14 residues. Germline CDR1 is SGHRS and CDR2 is YFSETQ.

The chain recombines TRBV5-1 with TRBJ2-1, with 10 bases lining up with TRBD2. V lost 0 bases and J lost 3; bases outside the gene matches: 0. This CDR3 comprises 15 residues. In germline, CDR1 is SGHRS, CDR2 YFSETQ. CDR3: CASSLGLAGYNEQFF. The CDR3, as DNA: TGCGCCAGCAGCTTGGGACTAGCGGGCTACAATGAGCAGTTCTTC.

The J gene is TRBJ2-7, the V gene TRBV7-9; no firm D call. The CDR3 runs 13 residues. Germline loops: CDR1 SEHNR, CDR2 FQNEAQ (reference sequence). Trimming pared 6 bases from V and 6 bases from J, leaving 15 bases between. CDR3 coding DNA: TGTGCCAGCAGACACGACGTAGCTCGCGAGCAGTACTTC. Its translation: CASRHDVAREQYF.

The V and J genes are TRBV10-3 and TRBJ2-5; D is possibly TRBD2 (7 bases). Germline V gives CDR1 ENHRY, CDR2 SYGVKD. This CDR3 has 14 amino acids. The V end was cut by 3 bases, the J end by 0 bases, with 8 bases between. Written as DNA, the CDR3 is TGTGCCATCAGTGAAGGGGGGGACCAAGAGACCCAGTACTTC. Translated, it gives CAISEGGDQETQYF.

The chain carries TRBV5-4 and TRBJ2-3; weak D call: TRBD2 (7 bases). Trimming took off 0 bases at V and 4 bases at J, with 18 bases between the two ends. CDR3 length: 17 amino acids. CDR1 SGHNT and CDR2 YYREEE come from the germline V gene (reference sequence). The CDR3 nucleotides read TGTGCCAGCAGCTTGGGGGGGGCGGGAGTAGGGTCAGATACGCAGTATTTT. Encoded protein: CASSLGGAGVGSDTQYF.

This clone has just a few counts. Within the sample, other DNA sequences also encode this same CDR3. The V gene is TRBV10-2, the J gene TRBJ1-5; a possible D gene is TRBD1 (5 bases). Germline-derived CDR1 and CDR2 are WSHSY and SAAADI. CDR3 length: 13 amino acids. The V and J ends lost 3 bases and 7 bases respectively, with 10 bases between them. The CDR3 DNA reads TGCGCCAGCAGTGAAGGGGCTCGGCAGCCCCAGCATTTT. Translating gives CASSEGARQPQHF.

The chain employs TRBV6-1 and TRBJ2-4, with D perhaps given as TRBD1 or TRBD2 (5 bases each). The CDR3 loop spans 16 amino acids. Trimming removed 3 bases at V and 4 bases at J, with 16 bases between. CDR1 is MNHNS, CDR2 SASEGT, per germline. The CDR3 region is CASSDQWGFVKNIQYF. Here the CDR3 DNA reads TGTGCCAGCAGTGACCAGTGGGGGTTTGTGAAAAACATTCAGTACTTC.